This TCR beta chain was sequenced in a study of immune heterogeneity within non-small cell lung tumors. On the study more broadly: Histologically, a few tumors were squamous cell carcinomas and some 11 were non-squamous carcinomas. The remaining 1 tumor was not otherwise specified.

This clonotype appeared a few times. Its antigen is still unknown. V lost 1 base and J lost 2; bases outside the gene matches: 2. The germline V gene has CDR1 MGHRA and CDR2 YSYEKL. The CDR3 sequence is 16 residues long. Multiplex PCR with 32 V and 13 J primers amplified TCR beta CDR3. MiXCR, applied by TCRdb to the multiplex PCR reads, yields one record per CDR3 protein. The table shows approximately 29,000 distinct CDR3 sequences, with around 28% occurring only once. The study's findings and limits: A moderate but significant correlation was observed between local T-cell clonality and local tumor mutational burden (R 0.3 to 0.4). Comparison across individual patients showed largely distinct high-frequency T-cell receptor beta clonotypes.

For each sample, template was roughly 0.65 ug of bulk tumor genomic DNA. Several biopsies per primary tumor were taken during surgery, spaced as far apart as possible. Curative operations were performed on patients who had untreated, newly diagnosed non-small cell lung cancer. Donors comprised newly diagnosed non-small cell lung cancer patients undergoing surgery with curative intent. V and J are TRBV4-1 and TRBJ2-1; 10 positions agree with TRBD2. What was sequenced was lung tumor tissue. This clonotype was sampled from a man between 40 and 49 years old with non-small cell lung cancer. In DNA form, the CDR3 reads TGCGCCAGCAGCCAAGCCAGCGGGAGGGCCTACAATGAGCAGTTCTTC. As protein: CASSQASGRAYNEQFF.